A selection of T cell receptor beta chains follows, all from one sample in a study of Ad26.COV2.S vaccination and SARS-CoV-2 variants. Libraries were prepared by immunoSEQ multiplex PCR; TCRdb keeps only in-frame clonotypes and omits some of them. Of a few hundred thousand clones in the sample, around 89% were seen once. The source was peripheral blood, collected in a trial of Ad26.COV2.S vaccine versus placebo. These TCRs come from a person aged 18-60 years who received the Ad26.COV2.S COVID-19 vaccine or a placebo. Both conserved end residues are part of each CDR3. A D gene is named only where the DNA matches it firmly. Only some rows state a clone size, as once, few, many or a class for expanded clones.

j_gene	d_gene	abundance	v_gene	CDR3nt	CDR3aa
TRBJ2-5	.	.	TRBV5-8	TGTGCCAGCAGCCTCCAGAGACAAGAGACCCAGTACTTC	CASSLQRQETQYF
TRBJ2-3	.	.	TRBV5-1	TGCGCCAGCAGCTTGGGTGGGAACCTAGATACGCAGTATTTT	CASSLGGNLDTQYF
TRBJ2-3	TRBD1	.	TRBV5-4	TGTGCCAGCAGCACCACAGGGGTCCCAGATACGCAGTATTTT	CASSTTGVPDTQYF
TRBJ1-3	.	.	TRBV5-1	TGCGCCAGCAGCTTGGGGGGAAGCTCTGGAAACACCATATATTTT	CASSLGGSSGNTIYF
TRBJ2-3	.	.	TRBV28	TGTGCCAGCGGAGACACGTTGGCCACAGATACGCAGTATTTT	CASGDTLATDTQYF
TRBJ2-7	.	.	TRBV10-2	TGCGCCAGCAGTGAGCCGAGAACAGGGCGGGGCTCCTACGAGCAGTACTTC	CASSEPRTGRGSYEQYF
TRBJ1-5	.	.	TRBV28	TGTGCCAGCAGTTTAGAGGGATATGGCAATCAGCCCCAGCATTTT	CASSLEGYGNQPQHF
TRBJ1-6	TRBD1	.	TRBV11-3	TGTGCCAGCAGCTTACTGGGACAGGGCTTTTCACCCCTCCACTTT	CASSLLGQGFSPLHF
TRBJ2-7	.	.	TRBV6-5	TGTGCCAGCAGTTACAGCGGAGAGTGGGACGAGCAGTACTTC	CASSYSGEWDEQYF
TRBJ2-2	.	few	TRBV28	TGTGCCAGCAGTCCTAACACCGGGGAGCTGTTTTTT	CASSPNTGELFF
TRBJ2-3	TRBD2	.	TRBV5-1	TGCGCCAGCAGCTTGAGCGGGAGGGCCACAGATACGCAGTATTTT	CASSLSGRATDTQYF
TRBJ1-3	.	.	TRBV4-1	TGCGCCAGCAGCCAAGTCCCGGCTGGAAACACCATATATTTT	CASSQVPAGNTIYF
TRBJ2-3	.	.	TRBV5-6	TGTGCCAGCAGCTGGGCAGATACGCAGTATTTT	CASSWADTQYF
TRBJ1-5	.	.	TRBV19	TGTGCCAGTAGGGGTGGAGTGTTGCAGCCCCAGCATTTT	CASRGGVLQPQHF
TRBJ2-6	.	.	TRBV30	TGTGCCTGGAGTGAGACAGGAGAAAGGGCCAACGTCCTGACTTTC	CAWSETGERANVLTF
TRBJ1-1	.	once	TRBV28	TGTGCCAGCAGTCGCCCGGCTAAAGGGACTGAAGCTTTCTTT	CASSRPAKGTEAFF
TRBJ2-3	TRBD2	.	TRBV9	TGTGCCAGCAGCGTCCCTTCCCAGCGGGAGGGCCTTGAAGATACGCAGTATTTT	CASSVPSQREGLEDTQYF
TRBJ1-5	.	.	TRBV6-5	TGTGCCAGCAGCTCGTCGTTTGGGGGCGGTCAGCCCCAGCATTTT	CASSSSFGGGQPQHF